A selection of T cell receptor beta chains follows, all from one sample in a study of blood T cell repertoires in COVID-19. TCRdb keeps only in-frame clones here, not all; method: immunoSEQ multiplex PCR. The data show 45,000 to 65,000 clones, with roughly 79% seen just once and approximately 5.4% held by the top ten. Sequencing input: peripheral blood. The receptor set was obtained from a woman aged 55-69 years with acute or convalescent COVID-19. The CDR3 runs from the conserved cysteine through the conserved F or W. The order of the fields is clone size, V gene, D gene, J gene, CDR3 protein, CDR3 DNA. A D gene is named only where the DNA matches it firmly. Clone size is stated in some rows and not others, as once, few, many or a class when expanded.

-	TRBV10-3	TRBD2	TRBJ2-3	CAIRGFSGGATDTQYF	TGTGCCATCAGGGGCTTTAGCGGGGGGGCAACGGATACGCAGTATTTT
few	TRBV5-1	-	TRBJ1-1	CASSGQTMNTEAFF	TGCGCCAGCAGCGGACAGACAATGAACACTGAAGCTTTCTTT
-	TRBV6-1	TRBD1	TRBJ1-5	CASSGRQGSGDNQPQHF	TGTGCCAGCAGTGGCAGACAGGGGTCTGGTGACAATCAGCCCCAGCATTTT
-	TRBV5-1	-	TRBJ2-1	CASSDTLPSHEQFF	TGCGCCAGCAGCGACACGCTTCCTTCTCATGAGCAGTTCTTC
-	TRBV11-3	TRBD2	TRBJ2-1	CASSLRTSGWHEQFF	TGTGCCAGCAGCTTAAGGACTAGCGGGTGGCATGAGCAGTTCTTC
-	TRBV19	-	TRBJ1-6	CASSIEQGSPLHF	TGTGCCAGTAGTATAGAACAGGGTTCACCCCTCCACTTT
-	TRBV20-1	TRBD2	TRBJ2-7	CSASASGGAYEQYF	TGCAGTGCTAGTGCGAGCGGGGGGGCGTACGAGCAGTACTTC
-	TRBV6-5	-	TRBJ2-7	CASSFDRDYEQYF	TGTGCCAGCAGTTTCGACAGAGACTACGAGCAGTACTTC
-	TRBV13	TRBD1	TRBJ1-6	CASGLQGYNSPLHF	TGTGCCAGCGGATTACAGGGGTATAATTCACCCCTCCACTTT
-	TRBV6-5	-	TRBJ2-3	CASTSPGGTDTQYF	TGTGCCAGCACCTCTCCGGGAGGCACAGATACGCAGTATTTT
-	TRBV10-3	-	TRBJ1-5	CAISQTEGSDRNQPQHF	TGTGCCATCAGTCAAACGGAGGGTAGTGATCGCAATCAGCCCCAGCATTTT
-	TRBV5-1	TRBD2	TRBJ2-1	CASSLVTSGRDEQFF	TGCGCCAGCAGCTTGGTCACTAGCGGGAGGGATGAGCAGTTCTTC
-	TRBV7-8	-	TRBJ2-1	CASSYLWGINSGSSSYNEQFF	TGTGCCAGCAGCTACCTTTGGGGGATAAATAGCGGTTCTAGCTCCTACAATGAGCAGTTCTTC
-	TRBV6-5	TRBD1	TRBJ1-2	CASSYDRDLYGYTF	TGTGCCAGCAGTTACGACAGGGACCTCTATGGCTACACCTTC
-	TRBV5-8	-	TRBJ1-4	CASSLDQGSLMSEKLFF	TGTGCCAGCAGCCTGGATCAGGGCAGCTTAATGAGCGAAAAACTGTTTTTT
-	TRBV9	TRBD2	TRBJ2-2	CASSVQSSGGQGELFF	TGTGCCAGCAGCGTACAGTCTAGCGGGGGACAGGGGGAGCTGTTTTTT
once	TRBV2	-	TRBJ1-6	CASSDRGARSNSPLHF	TGTGCCAGCAGTGACCGTGGGGCCAGGTCTAATTCACCCCTCCACTTT
-	TRBV2	-	TRBJ1-2	CASGQHYGYTF	TGTGCCAGCGGACAGCACTATGGCTACACCTTC
-	TRBV6-5	TRBD1	TRBJ2-7	CASSYSYRGQGYEQYF	TGTGCCAGCAGTTACTCCTACAGGGGGCAAGGCTACGAGCAGTACTTC
medium-sized	TRBV4-2	-	TRBJ2-7	CASSQDSGVAYEQYF	TGTGCCAGCAGCCAAGATTCCGGGGTGGCCTACGAGCAGTACTTC
-	TRBV6-5	TRBD1	TRBJ1-5	CASSSIQGVENQPQHF	TGTGCCAGCAGTTCGATACAGGGGGTGGAAAATCAGCCCCAGCATTTT
-	TRBV30	-	TRBJ2-1	CAWSPGTQGNEQFF	TGTGCCTGGAGTCCCGGGACCCAGGGGAACGAGCAGTTCTTC
once	TRBV7-8	-	TRBJ2-6	CASSLAGGRRSGANVLTF	TGTGCCAGCAGCTTAGCCGGGGGACGGAGGTCTGGGGCCAACGTCCTGACTTTC
-	TRBV5-6	TRBD2	TRBJ2-7	CASSFGTSNEQYF	TGTGCCAGCAGCTTCGGGACTAGCAACGAGCAGTACTTC
-	TRBV6-2/TRBV6-3	-	TRBJ1-5	CASSRQDQPQHF	TGTGCCAGCAGTAGACAGGATCAGCCCCAGCATTTT
-	TRBV19	-	TRBJ1-2	CASSPTQIYYGYTF	TGTGCCAGTAGCCCCACCCAGATTTACTATGGCTACACCTTC
-	TRBV5-1	-	TRBJ1-2	CASSYGGGAGGGYTF	TGCGCCAGCAGCTATGGGGGAGGGGCGGGAGGTGGCTACACCTTC
few	TRBV10-3	-	TRBJ2-5	CAISEGSGETQYF	TGTGCCATCAGTGAGGGAAGCGGGGAGACCCAGTACTTC
-	TRBV27	TRBD1	TRBJ2-7	CASSSTGAYEQYF	TGTGCCAGCAGTTCAACAGGGGCCTACGAGCAGTACTTC
few	TRBV18	-	TRBJ1-2	CASSADSNYGYTF	TGTGCCAGCTCAGCGGACAGTAACTATGGCTACACCTTC
-	TRBV5-1	TRBD2	TRBJ2-1	CASSLSTSGRGAAVEQFF	TGCGCCAGCAGCTTGAGCACTAGCGGGAGAGGCGCAGCGGTTGAGCAGTTCTTC
-	TRBV13	TRBD1	TRBJ1-2	CASSIGTGNYGYTF	TGTGCCAGCAGCATCGGGACAGGGAACTATGGCTACACCTTC
-	TRBV9	-	TRBJ1-1	CASSAQVMNTEAFF	TGTGCCAGCAGCGCGCAGGTTATGAACACTGAAGCTTTCTTT
-	TRBV9	TRBD1	TRBJ1-4	CASSTGQGAIEKLFF	TGTGCCAGCAGCACCGGACAGGGGGCTATTGAAAAACTGTTTTTT
-	TRBV7-9	-	TRBJ2-3	CAGEGGLGNTQYF	TGTGCCGGCGAAGGGGGTCTTGGGAATACGCAGTATTTT
once	TRBV19	-	TRBJ2-3	CASSRSAGTQYF	TGTGCCAGTAGTAGGTCGGCGGGAACGCAGTATTTT
-	TRBV24-1	TRBD2	TRBJ2-1	CATSDLVPGLAGSSYNEQFF	TGTGCCACCAGTGACTTGGTCCCGGGACTAGCGGGAAGCTCCTACAATGAGCAGTTCTTC
few	TRBV6-5	-	TRBJ2-3	CASSSPGRRGDTQYF	TGTGCCAGCAGTTCCCCAGGGAGGAGAGGAGATACGCAGTATTTT